The 18 T cell receptor beta chains presented below share a single source sample, sequenced in a study of T cell responses to AZD1222 COVID-19 vaccine. TCRdb keeps only in-frame clones here, not all; method: immunoSEQ multiplex PCR. The sample has under 140,000 clones; around 81% are singletons. Sequenced here: peripheral blood, sampled on day 0 of AZD1222 vaccination. These receptors all stem from an adult in good health.

The J gene is TRBJ1-1, the V gene TRBV28; D not certain. Trimming shortened V by 3 bases and J by 5 bases, and 10 bases separated the two germline ends. CDR3 size: 13 residues. The germline V gene has CDR1 MDHEN and CDR2 SYDVKM. For the CDR3, the DNA is TGTGCCAGCAGTTTTAGGATGGGGACTGAAGCTTTCTTT. Translated, it gives CASSFRMGTEAFF.

The CDR3 protein is CASSSGVRQPQHF. The CDR3 DNA follows: TGTGCCAGCAGTTCAGGGGTTCGACAGCCCCAGCATTTT. The chain carries TRBV12-3 or TRBV12-4 and TRBJ1-5; D possibly corresponds to TRBD1 (6 bases). This CDR3 comprises 13 residues. Trimming took off 4 bases at V and 7 bases at J, with 11 bases between the two ends.

This clone showed up just once. J is TRBJ2-2 and V is TRBV23-1, with D perhaps matching TRBD2 (6 bases). TRBV23-1 is known as an ORF, though its function is uncertain. The V gene lost 8 bases and the J gene lost 3 bases, with 25 bases spanning the gap. The CDR3 has 18 amino acids. The CDR3 region has the DNA TGCGCCAGCTCTTATGGGACGGTGGAGGGTATCGACACCGGGGAGCTGTTTTTT. This codes for CASSYGTVEGIDTGELFF.

This clone appeared once. The chain employs TRBV6-5 and TRBJ1-4; TRBD1 might be the D (6 bases). Deletions cut 8 bases from V and 8 bases from J, with 15 bases between. This CDR3 region has 13 residues. CDR1 and CDR2 from the germline V gene are MNHEY and SVGAGI. Here the CDR3 reads CASGQTIREKLFF. DNA for the CDR3: TGTGCCAGCGGACAGACGATACGAGAAAAACTGTTTTTT.

V gene TRBV9 combines with J gene TRBJ2-1, with 11 bases fitting TRBD1. The CDR3 sequence is 15 residues long. Per the germline V gene, CDR1 is SGDLS and CDR2 is YYNGEE. Germline trimming cut 6 bases from V and 2 bases from J; bases unmatched to any gene: 4. The CDR3 DNA reads TGTGCCAGCAACCCGGGACAGGGGGCCTACAATGAGCAGTTCTTC. Its protein product is CASNPGQGAYNEQFF. Variable domain in full (rest from reference TRBV9 and TRBJ2-1): DSGVTQTPKHLITATGQRVTLRCSPRSGDLSVYWYQQSLDQGLQFLIQYYNGEERAKGNILERFSAQQFPDLHSELNLSSLELGDSALYFCASNPGQGAYNEQFFGPGTRLTVL.

V usage is TRBV2 and J usage is TRBJ1-3; D may be TRBD1 (6 bases). The germline CDR1 and CDR2 sequences are SNHLY and FYNNEI. Between the trimmed V and J ends, which lost 2 bases and 3 bases, there was a span of 11 bases. This CDR3 is 15 amino acids long. The CDR3 sequence is CASSESTGFGNTIYF. CDR3 nucleotides: TGTGCCAGCAGTGAAAGTACAGGGTTTGGAAACACCATATATTTT.

This clone is a singleton in its sample. Relative to the germline gene, one junction end is altered; a read error may explain this. The chain employs TRBV28 and TRBJ1-1; D ambiguous. Per the germline V gene, CDR1 is MDHEN and CDR2 is SYDVKM. The CDR3 has 11 amino acids. CDR3 bases: TGTGCCAGCTCAAACGACCCCTTTGGGATCTTT. Protein: CASSNDPFGIF. Combining the CDR3 with reference TRBV28 and TRBJ1-1 gives the whole variable domain DVKVTQSSRYLVKRTGEKVFLECVQDMDHENMFWYRQDPGLGLRLIYFSYDVKMKEKGDIPEGYSVSREKKERFSLILESASTNQTSMYLCASSNDPFGIFGQGTRLTVV.

The V gene is TRBV19, the J gene TRBJ2-2, with 10 bases matching TRBD2. J gave up 7 bases and V 5 bases, and 13 bases lay outside the gene matches. Germline values: CDR1 LNHDA, CDR2 SQIVND (reference sequence). This CDR3 spans 17 amino acids. In DNA form, the CDR3 reads TGTGCCAGTAGTCTCCGGACTAGCGGCAGGAGGAACGGGGAGCTGTTTTTT. The encoded protein is CASSLRTSGRRNGELFF.

The genes are TRBV18 and TRBJ1-1, with 9 nucleotides matching TRBD1. V lost 6 bases, J lost 2 bases, and 7 bases stayed unmatched. Germline V gene sequence: CDR1 KGHSH, CDR2 LQKENI. The CDR3 is 15 amino acids. CDR3 loop: CASSAGQGPNTEAFF. In DNA form, the CDR3 reads TGTGCCAGCTCCGCGGGACAGGGCCCAAACACTGAAGCTTTCTTT.

The genes are TRBV7-9 and TRBJ2-5; weak D call: TRBD1 (5 bases). The germline V gene has CDR1 SEHNR and CDR2 FQNEAQ (reference sequence). The V end was cut by 2 bases, the J end by 1 base, with 20 bases between. The CDR3 has 18 residues. The CDR3 coding sequence is TGTGCCAGCAGCTTACCCAAACGGGTTGGACACCCCCAAGAGACCCAGTACTTC. The encoded protein is CASSLPKRVGHPQETQYF.

The gene calls are TRBV28 and TRBJ1-1, with D unresolved. The CDR3 consists of 15 residues. From germline, CDR1 is MDHEN and CDR2 SYDVKM. The ends were cut back, 1 base at V and 1 base at J, with 10 bases in the middle. The CDR3 nucleotides read TGTGCCAGCAGTTTATCCGGATTCACGAACACTGAAGCTTTCTTT. It codes for CASSLSGFTNTEAFF.

The V and J genes are TRBV6-5 and TRBJ2-1; TRBD2 agrees at 9 bases. Germline V gene lookup returns CDR1 MNHEY and CDR2 SVGAGI. This CDR3 region has 16 residues. V lost 2 bases to trimming and J lost 4 bases; unmatched junction nucleotides: 6. The CDR3 bases are TGTGCCAGCAGTTACGGCGGGGGGGCCTTATACAATGAGCAGTTCTTC. Protein: CASSYGGGALYNEQFF.

The rearrangement joins TRBV7-2 to TRBJ1-2; 10 nucleotides line up with TRBD1. The CDR3 is made up of 15 amino acids. From germline, CDR1 is SGHTA and CDR2 FQGNSA. Trimming took 4 bases from V and 4 from J; bases not matched to a gene: 6. The CDR3 bases are TGTGCCAGCAGCTCGCGGACAGGGGGTTTCTATGGCTACACCTTC. Translating it yields CASSSRTGGFYGYTF.

The chain joins TRBV28 to TRBJ2-2; 11 bases fit TRBD2. After removal of 3 bases from V and 9 bases from J, the junction contained 6 bases not matched to a gene. The CDR3 length is 15 residues. CDR1 is MDHEN, CDR2 SYDVKM, per germline. CDR3 DNA: TGTGCCAGCAGTTTTGCACTAGCGGGGGCGAGGGAGCTGTTTTTT. This gives the protein CASSFALAGARELFF. The whole variable domain, remainder taken from reference TRBV28 and TRBJ2-2, is DVKVTQSSRYLVKRTGEKVFLECVQDMDHENMFWYRQDPGLGLRLIYFSYDVKMKEKGDIPEGYSVSREKKERFSLILESASTNQTSMYLCASSFALAGARELFFGEGSRLTVL.

The chain links TRBV7-2 to TRBJ1-4, with 8 positions matching TRBD1. Unmatched junction bases numbered 4, after V lost 2 bases and J lost 5 bases. Germline V lookup: CDR1 SGHTA, CDR2 FQGNSA. This CDR3 contains 15 residues. CDR3 in DNA: TGTGCCAGCAGCTTAAGCGGGACAGGCAATGAAAAACTGTTTTTT. Residues: CASSLSGTGNEKLFF.

This chain connects TRBV23-1 to TRBJ1-1; weak D call: TRBD1 (5 bases). TRBV23-1 qualifies as an ORF whose function is uncertain. V was clipped by 3 bases and J by 1 base, with 12 bases between them. This CDR3 region has 15 residues. Here the CDR3 reads CASSHLGQGNTEAFF. Here the CDR3 DNA reads TGCGCCAGCAGTCACCTCGGGCAGGGGAACACTGAAGCTTTCTTT.

V and J are TRBV4-1 and TRBJ2-1, with 11 bases fitting TRBD2. The junction had 12 bases not matched to a gene; V was cut back by 3 bases and J by 2 bases. This CDR3 spans 19 amino acids. Germline V gene sequence: CDR1 MGHRA, CDR2 YSYEKL. The CDR3 protein is CASSHPSSGRARAYNEQFF. CDR3 DNA: TGCGCCAGCAGCCACCCGAGTAGCGGGAGGGCCAGGGCCTACAATGAGCAGTTCTTC.

The J gene is TRBJ2-1, the V gene TRBV9, with TRBD2 as a possible D gene (7 bases). The ends were cut back, 0 bases at V and 5 bases at J, with 9 bases in the middle. The CDR3 is made up of 14 amino acids. In germline, CDR1 is SGDLS, CDR2 YYNGEE. CDR3 DNA: TGTGCCAGCAGCGTAGAGGGGGGGAACAATGAGCAGTTCTTC. Protein product: CASSVEGGNNEQFF.